Below, 7 T cell receptor beta chains from the same sample are listed, as sequenced in a study of cytomegalovirus exposure and HLA in healthy donors. Vbeta (60) and Jbeta (13) primers were used in the PCR. Profiled with immunoSEQ multiplex PCR; TCRdb holds only in-frame clones, not every one. This sample has about 190,000 clones, with 84% found just once. Sequencing was done on a sample of PBMCs. Receptors originate from a woman aged 50 to 60 in good health and CMV-seropositive.

J is TRBJ2-5 and V is TRBV10-3, with 8 nucleotides matching TRBD2. The V segment lost 8 bases and the J segment 4 bases; nucleotides outside the gene matches: 6. The germline V gene encodes CDR1 ENHRY and CDR2 SYGVKD. The CDR3 length is 13 residues. The CDR3 here is CAIGSGGGETQYF. CDR3 bases: TGTGCCATCGGCAGCGGGGGCGGAGAGACCCAGTACTTC.

V is TRBV6-6 and J is TRBJ2-3, with D maybe TRBD2 (6 bases). The germline V gene encodes CDR1 MNHNY and CDR2 SVGAGI (reference sequence). V was clipped by 2 bases and J by 4 bases, with 7 bases between them. This CDR3 region has 13 residues. CDR3 DNA sequence: TGTGCCAGCAGTTACGGGGAGGCAGATACGCAGTATTTT. Translation: CASSYGEADTQYF.

The J gene is TRBJ1-5, the V gene TRBV6-1; D gene uncertain. Germline V gene lookup returns CDR1 MNHNS and CDR2 SASEGT. The CDR3 is 15 amino acids. V was shortened by 3 bases and J by 0 bases, with 9 bases between the two germline ends. CDR3 coding DNA: TGTGCCAGCAGTGACAGTCCTTTTAGCAATCAGCCCCAGCATTTT. This sequence encodes CASSDSPFSNQPQHF.

The V and J genes are TRBV6-5 and TRBJ1-1; D is undetermined. The germline CDR1 and CDR2 sequences are MNHEY and SVGAGI. The CDR3 contains 15 residues. The V end lost 0 bases, the J end lost 1 base, and 9 bases lay between the germline ends. CDR3 region: CASSYSKGANTEAFF. For the CDR3, the DNA is TGTGCCAGCAGTTACTCGAAAGGAGCGAACACTGAAGCTTTCTTT.

V and J are TRBV19 and TRBJ1-2, with D perhaps matching TRBD1 (5 bases). This CDR3 spans 13 amino acids. With 9 bases removed from V and 8 bases from J, the gap between germline ends came to 19 bases. Germline values: CDR1 LNHDA, CDR2 SQIVND (reference sequence). The CDR3 coding sequence is TGTGCCAGCACCGACAGCCCTCTGGGAGGCTACACCTTC. Translated, it gives CASTDSPLGGYTF.

The chain has TRBV12-5 and TRBJ2-3; TRBD1 aligns across 9 bases. Germline V CDR1 and CDR2: LGHNT, FRNRAP. Trimming at V came to 0 bases and at J to 1 base, leaving 14 bases not matched to a gene. This CDR3 contains 20 residues. CDR3 coding DNA: TGTGCTAGTGGTTTGGTACCTAAGGACAGGGGAGGATGGGGCACAGATACGCAGTATTTT. The encoded protein is CASGLVPKDRGGWGTDTQYF.

The V gene is TRBV5-1, the J gene TRBJ2-3; D is unresolved. V was shortened by 4 bases and J by 6 bases, with 12 bases between the two germline ends. The CDR3 runs 13 residues. Germline V CDR1 and CDR2: SGHRS, YFSETQ. CDR3 coding DNA: TGCGCCAGCAGCACCGGAACTACGGATACGCAGTATTTT. It translates to CASSTGTTDTQYF.